The T cell receptor beta chain described here comes from a study of T-cell reconstitution after alpha-beta-depleted transplantation in children. The study, taken as a whole, reports: At the one-year point after transplant, T-cell counts and TCRbeta diversity were found to come mostly from T cells that had been newly produced. Surviving recipient T cells and thymic progenitors produced the high day-60 TCRbeta diversity seen in some patients. It was reported that alpha-beta T cells came from several hundred expanded graft clones (about two months after transplant).

This clonotype was seen more than once but under ten times. Its antigen is not identified. Construction of the TCRbeta library involved unique molecular identifiers. TCRdb redid the calling of the PCR reads with MiXCR, one entry per CDR3 protein. The table has about 580,000 distinct CDR3 sequences, around 27% seen once. The source material was PBMCs, sampled before TCRalphabeta/CD19-depleted stem cell transplant. The receptor comes from a boy in the first two years of life with Wiskott-Aldrich syndrome, due to receive a stem cell transplant.

The CDR3 DNA sequence: TGCAGTGCTAGAGGGGGTGGGCGGAACACTGAAGCTTTCTTT. As protein: CSARGGGRNTEAFF. The chain combines TRBV20-1 with TRBJ1-1; D ambiguous. CDR1 and CDR2 from the germline V gene are DFQATT and SNEGSKA (reference sequence). This CDR3 comprises 14 residues. Trimming removed 1 base from V and 1 base from J, with 10 bases in between.